Below, 32 T cell receptor beta chains from the same sample are listed, as sequenced in a study of blood T cell repertoires in COVID-19. The method was immunoSEQ multiplex PCR; TCRdb's version includes in-frame clones alone and lacks a portion of them. The sample consists of roughly 260,000 clones, more than 70% of them appearing once. Sequencing was performed on peripheral blood. All receptors derive from a woman aged 18-29 years with acute or convalescent COVID-19.

The gene calls are TRBV30 and TRBJ1-5; possible D gene TRBD1, 5 bases. Germline CDR1 reads GTSNPN; CDR2 reads SVGIG (reference sequence). The ends were cut back, 1 base at V and 7 bases at J, with 14 bases in the middle. The CDR3 has 14 amino acids. CDR3 loop: CAWSEEGDKQPQHF. CDR3 coding DNA: TGTGCCTGGAGTGAGGAAGGGGATAAGCAGCCCCAGCATTTT.

The chain carries TRBV6-1 and TRBJ2-1; TRBD1 matches 10 bases. Per germline, CDR1 MNHNS and CDR2 SASEGT. The CDR3 contains 16 residues. With 3 bases clipped from V and 8 bases from J, the junction kept 10 bases outside the gene matches. The CDR3 reads CASSDPTGGSFHEQFF. The CDR3 DNA sequence: TGTGCCAGCAGTGACCCGACAGGGGGCAGCTTCCATGAGCAGTTCTTC.

The rearrangement uses TRBV5-6 and TRBJ2-1; 7 bases are a match to TRBD1. CDR3 length equals 12 residues. Trimming cost V 4 bases and J 9 bases; bases outside gene matches: 4. Germline V gene lookup returns CDR1 SGHDT and CDR2 YYEEEE. In nucleotides, the CDR3 is TGTGCCAGCAGCATCGGGACAGTTGAGCAGTTCTTC. Translated, it gives CASSIGTVEQFF. Drawing the rest from reference TRBV5-6 and TRBJ2-1, the complete variable domain is DAGVTQSPTHLIKTRGQQVTLRCSPKSGHDTVSWYQQALGQGPQFIFQYYEEEERQRGNFPDRFSGHQFPNYSSELNVNALLLGDSALYLCASSIGTVEQFFGPGTRLTVL.

This clone has a single count. This rearrangement joins TRBV13 to TRBJ1-1, with unresolved D. The germline V gene encodes CDR1 PRHDT and CDR2 FYEKMQ (reference sequence). V lost 5 bases to trimming and J lost 4 bases, with 8 bases between them. The CDR3 sequence is 12 residues long. CDR3: CASSPGGTEAFF. CDR3 sequence (DNA): TGTGCCAGCAGCCCCGGAGGCACTGAAGCTTTCTTT.

This clone was recorded a few times. The chain uses TRBV9 and TRBJ2-7, with 11 nucleotides matching TRBD2. V lost 8 bases to trimming and J lost 4 bases; unmatched junction nucleotides: 5. The CDR3 contains 13 residues. Germline CDR1 SGDLS, CDR2 YYNGEE. The CDR3: CARTGLAEYEQYF. In DNA form, the CDR3 reads TGTGCCAGAACGGGACTAGCGGAATACGAGCAGTACTTC.

The chain couples TRBV27 to TRBJ2-1; the match to TRBD1 covers 8 bases. The germline gives CDR1 MNHEY, CDR2 SMNVEV (reference sequence). This CDR3 is 14 amino acids long. Trimming at V came to 7 bases and at J to 6 bases, leaving 8 bases not matched to a gene. For the CDR3, the DNA is TGTGCCAGCAAGGCCAGGGGGCAGCCCAATGAGCAGTTCTTC. Protein product: CASKARGQPNEQFF.

This rearrangement joins TRBV7-6 to TRBJ1-5; D is unresolved. V dropped 6 bases and J dropped 0 bases, with 6 bases sitting between them. CDR3 length equals 13 residues. CDR1 and CDR2 (germline): SGHVS, FNYEAQ. The CDR3 spells CASRHSSNQPQHF. CDR3 DNA: TGTGCCAGCAGACACAGTAGCAATCAGCCCCAGCATTTT.

V usage is TRBV19 and J usage is TRBJ2-2, with TRBD1 as a possible D gene (5 bases). The CDR3 has 15 residues. V was shortened by 8 bases and J by 5 bases, with 18 bases between the two germline ends. Germline CDR1 and CDR2: LNHDA and SQIVND (reference sequence). CDR3 nucleotide sequence: TGTGCCAGTCGCGACCCTTTCCAGGGAACCGGGGAGCTGTTTTTT. Translated: CASRDPFQGTGELFF. Complete variable domain (other parts from reference TRBV19 and TRBJ2-2): DGGITQSPKYLFRKEGQNVTLSCEQNLNHDAMYWYRQDPGQGLRLIYYSQIVNDFQKGDIAEGYSVSREKKESFPLTVTSAQKNPTAFYLCASRDPFQGTGELFFGEGSRLTVL.

The chain combines TRBV7-2 with TRBJ2-1; tentative D call: TRBD1 (5 bases). V was clipped by 6 bases and J by 6 bases, with 12 bases between them. The CDR3 contains 13 residues. CDR1 is SGHTA and CDR2 is FQGNSA in the germline V gene. Here the CDR3 reads CASRKGEANEQFF. The CDR3 nucleotides read TGTGCCAGCAGAAAAGGGGAAGCCAATGAGCAGTTCTTC.

The CDR3 is CASSLLPPTDPNTGELFF. CDR3 coding DNA: TGCGCCAGCAGCTTGCTACCCCCGACAGACCCGAACACCGGGGAGCTGTTTTTT. The gene calls are TRBV5-1 and TRBJ2-2; tentatively, D is TRBD1 (5 bases). The CDR3 totals 18 residues. CDR1 and CDR2 (germline): SGHRS, YFSETQ. Trimming took off 1 base at V and 0 bases at J, with 16 bases between the two ends.

The chain combines TRBV7-2 with TRBJ1-1; D may be TRBD1 (5 bases). CDR1 and CDR2 from the germline V gene are SGHTA and FQGNSA. The CDR3 consists of 14 residues. Trimming removed 5 bases from V and 5 bases from J, with 15 bases in between. CDR3: CASSLGEEATEAFF. CDR3 DNA sequence: TGTGCCAGCAGCCTAGGGGAGGAGGCTACTGAAGCTTTCTTT.

This clone was detected once. This chain connects TRBV5-1 to TRBJ2-3, with 7 bases identical to TRBD1. The germline CDR1 and CDR2 sequences are SGHRS and YFSETQ. The V and J ends lost 4 bases and 3 bases, in that order; junction bases with no gene match: 14. There are 17 residues in the CDR3. The CDR3, as DNA: TGCGCCAGCAGCAGTGATGGTGGCGCCAGGGGGACAGATACGCAGTATTTT. It yields the protein CASSSDGGARGTDTQYF.

Notes on this clone: This same CDR3 is encoded by further DNA sequences in the sample. The chain is built from TRBV6-2 or TRBV6-3 and TRBJ2-5, with 7 bases fitting TRBD2. In germline, CDR1 is MNHEY, CDR2 SVGEGT. The CDR3 is 14 residues long. J gave up 6 bases and V 2 bases, and 6 bases lay outside the gene matches. DNA of the CDR3: TGTGCCAGCAGTTACCTGCGGGAGCCCAAGACCCAGTACTTC. This codes for CASSYLREPKTQYF.

This clone appeared once. The V call is TRBV29-1, the J call TRBJ2-1, with D possibly TRBD2 on 6 matching bases. Germline V gene sequence: CDR1 SQVTM, CDR2 ANQGSEA. This CDR3 is 14 amino acids long. The CDR3 loop is CTLELIAEGYEQFF. The CDR3 region has the DNA TGCACCCTTGAATTAATAGCGGAAGGGTATGAGCAGTTCTTC.

This clone came up once. The chain combines TRBV7-9 with TRBJ1-4, with 8 bases lining up with TRBD1. This CDR3 is built from 15 residues. CDR1 and CDR2 (germline): SEHNR, FQNEAQ (reference sequence). V shed 3 bases, J shed 8 bases, and the junction held 8 bases outside the gene matches. The CDR3 loop reads CASSFPGGAREKLFF. Here the CDR3 DNA reads TGTGCCAGCAGCTTCCCAGGGGGCGCGCGGGAAAAACTGTTTTTT.

The rearrangement uses TRBV10-3 and TRBJ1-2; perhaps TRBD1 as D (5 bases). CDR1 ENHRY and CDR2 SYGVKD come from the germline V gene. CDR3 length: 14 residues. Trimming removed 3 bases from V and 3 bases from J, with 11 bases in between. DNA of the CDR3: TGTGCCATCAGTGACAGGGTGTCGGACTATGGCTACACCTTC. Amino acids: CAISDRVSDYGYTF.

This clone was observed a handful of times. The chain couples TRBV28 to TRBJ1-1; D not certain. The CDR3 runs 13 residues. V lost 2 bases and J lost 0, with 4 bases in between. Germline CDR1 is MDHEN and CDR2 is SYDVKM. CDR3 nucleotides: TGTGCCAGCAGTTTAATAGTGAACACTGAAGCTTTCTTT. Encoded protein: CASSLIVNTEAFF.

The chain combines TRBV6-4 with TRBJ2-1, with 7 bases matching TRBD2. J was trimmed by 2 bases and V by 4 bases; bases with no gene match: 8. The CDR3 sequence is 16 residues long. Germline CDR1 reads MRHNA; CDR2 reads SNTAGT. CDR3 region: CASSVAGGSTYNEQFF. The CDR3 DNA reads TGTGCCAGCAGTGTCGCTGGCGGGAGCACCTACAATGAGCAGTTCTTC.

The CDR3 reads CARTVGRQPYEQYF. The CDR3 DNA reads as TGCGCCAGGACAGTCGGGAGACAGCCCTACGAGCAGTACTTC. The chain joins TRBV10-1 to TRBJ2-7, with D possibly TRBD2 on 6 matching bases. CDR1 is WNHNN, CDR2 SYGVQD, per germline (reference sequence). V dropped 9 bases and J dropped 2 bases, with 17 bases sitting between them. The CDR3 sequence is 14 residues long.

This chain joins TRBV11-2 and TRBJ2-7; D is perhaps TRBD1 (5 bases). The CDR3 is 16 amino acids. Per the germline V gene, CDR1 is SGHAT and CDR2 is FQNNGV. Trimming took off 0 bases at V and 2 bases at J, with 14 bases between the two ends. The DNA of the CDR3 is TGTGCCAGCAGCTTAGAGCGGTCGGCAGGGACCTACGAGCAGTACTTC. Protein: CASSLERSAGTYEQYF.

This clone was counted between two and nine times. The V gene is TRBV18, the J gene TRBJ2-7; TRBD1 aligns across 7 bases. The V and J ends lost 4 bases and 2 bases, in that order; junction bases with no gene match: 2. CDR3 length: 13 residues. CDR1 KGHSH and CDR2 LQKENI come from the germline V gene. CDR3 sequence: CASSRGTAYEQYF. Written as DNA, the CDR3 is TGTGCCAGCTCACGGGGGACAGCCTACGAGCAGTACTTC.

V is TRBV9 and J is TRBJ2-3, with D perhaps matching TRBD2 (6 bases). The CDR3 covers 15 residues. Germline CDR1 reads SGDLS; CDR2 reads YYNGEE. Trimming left V 1 base short and J 2 bases short, with 11 bases between. CDR3 sequence reads: CASSVWGGTTDTQYF. CDR3 sequence (DNA): TGTGCCAGCAGCGTATGGGGCGGGACCACAGATACGCAGTATTTT.

The chain couples TRBV30 to TRBJ2-5, with D possibly matching TRBD1 (5 bases). V was pared by 4 bases and J by 4 bases, with 10 bases between. The CDR3 has 12 amino acids. Germline CDR1 GTSNPN, CDR2 SVGIG (reference sequence). CDR3 protein: CAWTTGAETQYF. The DNA of the CDR3 is TGTGCCTGGACTACAGGAGCAGAGACCCAGTACTTC.

As for this clone: This sample includes further DNA sequences coding for the same CDR3. This rearrangement joins TRBV7-2 to TRBJ2-1; TRBD2 agrees at 13 bases. Germline CDR1 SGHTA, CDR2 FQGNSA. The CDR3 sequence is 16 residues long. Unmatched junction bases numbered 7, after V lost 4 bases and J lost 7 bases. CDR3 DNA: TGTGCCAGCAGCTCCCGACTAGCGGGAGGAAGGAATGAGCAGTTCTTC. This sequence encodes CASSSRLAGGRNEQFF.

The chain uses TRBV24-1 and TRBJ2-6, with D maybe TRBD1 (5 bases). Per the germline V gene, CDR1 is KGHDR and CDR2 is SFDVKD. V lost 5 bases and J 3 bases, leaving 10 bases between the germline ends. This CDR3 is built from 15 residues. Here the CDR3 reads CATSGGRGGANVLTF. The DNA of the CDR3 is TGTGCCACCAGTGGTGGTAGGGGTGGGGCCAACGTCCTGACTTTC.

The CDR3: CASSSGAHSYEQYF. CDR3 coding DNA: TGTGCCAGCAGCTCAGGGGCCCACTCCTACGAGCAGTACTTC. This rearrangement joins TRBV7-3 to TRBJ2-7, with TRBD1 as a possible D gene (6 bases). The ends were cut back, 4 bases at V and 0 bases at J, with 10 bases in the middle. Germline CDR1 reads SGHTA; CDR2 reads FQGTGA. This CDR3 has 14 residues.

This chain connects TRBV7-8 to TRBJ2-5; 7 positions match TRBD2. Germline loops: CDR1 SGHVS, CDR2 FQNEAQ. After removal of 5 bases from V and 5 bases from J, the junction contained 2 bases not matched to a gene. The CDR3 spans 12 residues. This CDR3 is CASSRSGETQYF. The CDR3 DNA reads as TGTGCCAGCAGCCGTAGCGGGGAGACCCAGTACTTC.

The J gene is TRBJ1-1, the V gene TRBV7-9, with a possible D match to TRBD1 (5 bases). Trimming cost V 5 bases and J 8 bases, with 18 bases left between them. Germline V gene lookup returns CDR1 SEHNR and CDR2 FQNEAQ (reference sequence). The CDR3 runs to 14 residues. The CDR3 sequence: CASSPALTGLEAFF. As DNA, the CDR3 is TGTGCCAGCAGCCCGGCCCTTACAGGCCTCGAAGCTTTCTTT.

J is TRBJ1-5 and V is TRBV30, with D maybe TRBD1 (6 bases). With 1 base removed from V and 4 bases from J, the gap between germline ends came to 8 bases. The V gene's germline CDR1 is GTSNPN and CDR2 SVGIG (reference sequence). The CDR3 totals 13 residues. The DNA for the CDR3 is TGTGCCTGGAGTGACGACAGGAATCAGCCCCAGCATTTT. This gives the protein CAWSDDRNQPQHF.

This clone has ten or more counts. The same CDR3 arises from other DNA sequences in this sample as well. V and J are TRBV3-1 (or the pseudogene TRBV3-2) and TRBJ1-1; 9 bases map to TRBD1. This CDR3 region has 13 residues. Germline-derived CDR1 and CDR2 are LGHDT and YNNKEL (reference sequence). The J segment lost 10 bases and the V segment lost 5 bases, leaving 8 bases of the junction unmatched. CDR3 DNA sequence: TGTGCCAGCAGCGAAACAGGGGGCGCGTCAGCTTTCTTT. It yields the protein CASSETGGASAFF.

The chain joins TRBV2 to TRBJ2-4; 7 bases are shared with TRBD2. This CDR3 comprises 15 residues. Germline CDR1 SNHLY, CDR2 FYNNEI. V shed 5 bases and J 6 bases; nucleotides not matched to a gene: 10. In DNA form, the CDR3 reads TGTGCCAGCAGTACGGCGTCATGGGAGGGAAACATTCAGTACTTC. It specifies CASSTASWEGNIQYF.

The V call is TRBV19, the J call TRBJ1-2, with 11 bases aligning to TRBD1. In germline, CDR1 is LNHDA, CDR2 SQIVND (reference sequence). Trimming took 8 bases from V and 8 from J; bases not matched to a gene: 10. The CDR3 loop spans 14 amino acids. CDR3 protein: CASAQGQGAGGYTF. In nucleotides, the CDR3 is TGTGCCAGTGCCCAAGGACAGGGGGCCGGCGGCTACACCTTC.